Here is one TCR beta chain with its context. Only one base separates this from a far larger clonotype, so it likely reflects a read error. At the DNA level, this CDR3 is encoded by other sequences in the same sample as well. Sequencing used immunoSEQ multiplex PCR; TCRdb keeps in-frame clones, though not all of them. The sample lists over 100,000 clones, roughly two thirds occurring once. Caucasian adults living in Nashville, Tennessee, provided all samples. This sample stems from a study of shared clonotypes between healthy human individuals. The germline gives CDR1 MGHDK, CDR2 SYGVNS. This CDR3 spans 14 amino acids.

The chain recombines TRBV25-1 with TRBJ2-7, with 10 nucleotides matching TRBD1. Input material: memory CD8+ T cells sorted from blood. Sample subset: CD45RO+ cells pooled with CCR7-negative TemRA cells. The TCR was taken from a woman younger than 45 in good health. Here the CDR3 DNA reads TGTGCTAGCAGTCCCGACAGGGGGCTCGGCGAGCAGTACTTC. It codes for CASSPDRGLGEQYF.